These 14 T cell receptor beta chains were sequenced from one sample in a study of blood T cell repertoires in COVID-19. The protocol was immunoSEQ multiplex PCR, while the TCRdb copy is restricted to in-frame clones and leaves out a portion. The profile covers roughly 250,000 clones, with around 85% appearing a single time and just under 6.5% taken by the ten largest. Source material: peripheral blood. These receptors came from a woman aged 60-75 years with active or convalescent COVID-19.

V and J are TRBV28 and TRBJ2-2, with 10 bases identical to TRBD2. This CDR3 has 15 amino acids. After removal of 3 bases from V and 6 bases from J, the junction contained 4 bases not matched to a gene. CDR1 is MDHEN, CDR2 SYDVKM, per germline. CDR3 sequence reads: CASSLGTSVSGELFF. CDR3 DNA: TGTGCCAGCAGTTTGGGGACTAGCGTCTCCGGGGAGCTGTTTTTT.

This clone turned up a few times. CDR3 sequence reads: CASSPGTDTGELFF. CDR3 sequence (DNA): TGTGCCAGCAGCCCCGGGACAGACACCGGGGAGCTGTTTTTT. V gene TRBV7-9 combines with J gene TRBJ2-2; 7 nucleotides match TRBD1. Germline CDR1 and CDR2: SEHNR and FQNEAQ (reference sequence). This CDR3 has 14 residues. V was pared by 5 bases and J by 3 bases, with 3 bases of the junction left unmatched.

V gene TRBV28 combines with J gene TRBJ1-6; 7 nucleotides match TRBD1. The CDR3 is 16 amino acids. J was trimmed by 6 bases and V by 0 bases; bases with no gene match: 5. Germline V gene data show CDR1 as MDHEN and CDR2 as SYDVKM. CDR3 DNA: TGTGCCAGCAGTTTATGGACGGGACAGCCTAATTCACCCCTCCACTTT. Protein sequence: CASSLWTGQPNSPLHF.

V and J are TRBV28 and TRBJ2-1, with a weak D call TRBD2 (5 bases). CDR1 and CDR2 (germline): MDHEN, SYDVKM. There are 15 residues in the CDR3. V was clipped by 7 bases and J by 1 base, with 14 bases between them. The CDR3 bases are TGTGCCAGCACCCCAGAGGGCGGATCCTACAATGAGCAGTTCTTC. Protein sequence: CASTPEGGSYNEQFF.

In this sample, this clone turned up once. This rearrangement joins TRBV11-2 to TRBJ2-2, with a tentative D call TRBD1 (6 bases). This CDR3 spans 14 amino acids. The V gene lost 5 bases and the J gene lost 4 bases, with 11 bases spanning the gap. CDR1 is SGHAT, CDR2 FQNNGV, per germline. CDR3 residues: CASSNHRVTGELFF. In DNA, the CDR3 is TGTGCCAGCAGCAACCACAGGGTCACCGGGGAGCTGTTTTTT.

The rearrangement joins TRBV25-1 to TRBJ2-2; 7 nucleotides line up with TRBD1. This CDR3 region has 15 residues. Per germline, CDR1 MGHDK and CDR2 SYGVNS. V was pared by 4 bases and J by 3 bases, with 5 bases of the junction left unmatched. In DNA form, the CDR3 reads TGTGCCAGCAGTGTAGGTCAGGGGGACACCGGGGAGCTGTTTTTT. Protein product: CASSVGQGDTGELFF.

The V and J genes are TRBV21-1 and TRBJ2-5; the D call of TRBD1 is as the table states it, not checked on the DNA. TRBV21-1 is marked as a pseudogene. The CDR3 has 14 residues. CDR3 loop: CASSKKQKQETQYF. The CDR3 DNA reads TGTGCCAGCAGCAAGAAACAGAAACAAGAGACCCAGTACTTC.

This rearrangement joins TRBV7-2 to TRBJ2-1; tentative D call: TRBD2 (6 bases). This CDR3 has 15 amino acids. CDR1 is SGHTA and CDR2 is FQGNSA in the germline V gene. V was trimmed by 3 bases and J by 4 bases, leaving 13 bases between them. As DNA, the CDR3 is TGTGCCAGCAGCTTGACGCGCGGGGTTTACAATGAGCAGTTCTTC. Protein: CASSLTRGVYNEQFF. Based on the CDR3 plus reference TRBV7-2 and TRBJ2-1, the full variable domain is GAGVSQSPSNKVTEKGKDVELRCDPISGHTALYWYRQSLGQGLEFLIYFQGNSAPDKSGLPSDRFSAERTGGSVSTLTIQRTQQEDSAVYLCASSLTRGVYNEQFFGPGTRLTVL.

This clone was counted between two and nine times. J is TRBJ2-3 and V is TRBV30, with 7 bases identical to TRBD2. This CDR3 has 15 amino acids. The V gene's germline CDR1 is GTSNPN and CDR2 SVGIG (reference sequence). V was clipped by 0 bases and J by 6 bases; unmatched bases: 9. CDR3 coding DNA: TGTGCCTGGAGTGTACTGGCGGGAGCATGGGATACGCAGTATTTT. This sequence encodes CAWSVLAGAWDTQYF.

This clone was seen a handful of times. V is TRBV7-9 and J is TRBJ2-1; D is perhaps TRBD2 (5 bases). CDR3 length: 16 amino acids. V was cut by 5 bases and J by 6 bases, with 20 bases left in between. Germline CDR1 SEHNR, CDR2 FQNEAQ (reference sequence). The CDR3 region is CASSPRLADFANEQFF. The CDR3 DNA sequence: TGTGCCAGCAGCCCCCGTCTAGCTGACTTCGCCAATGAGCAGTTCTTC.

This chain uses TRBV7-2 with TRBJ2-1, with 7 bases fitting TRBD2. This CDR3 has 15 residues. Germline assignment: CDR1 SGHTA and CDR2 FQGNSA. V lost 4 bases and J lost 6; bases outside the gene matches: 9. CDR3 bases: TGTGCCAGCAGCTGGGAGCGGGATCCTTCCAATGAGCAGTTCTTC. This sequence encodes CASSWERDPSNEQFF.

The chain couples TRBV2 to TRBJ1-1; no reliable D call. Per the germline V gene, CDR1 is SNHLY and CDR2 is FYNNEI. The CDR3 length is 14 residues. Trimming cost V 1 base and J 5 bases, with 11 bases left between them. The CDR3 is CASSEGRQVTEAFF. CDR3 nucleotide sequence: TGTGCCAGCAGTGAAGGCAGACAAGTAACTGAAGCTTTCTTT.

This clone has just a few counts. This chain connects TRBV4-2 to TRBJ1-6, with a tentative D call TRBD1 (5 bases). Trimming removed 2 bases at V and 7 bases at J, with 21 bases between. CDR1 and CDR2 (germline): LGHNA, YNFKEQ. The CDR3 has 18 amino acids. Here the CDR3 reads CASSQLRDLGNINSPLHF. The CDR3 DNA follows: TGTGCCAGCAGCCAACTGCGGGACCTAGGGAACATCAATTCACCCCTCCACTTT.

J is TRBJ2-1 and V is TRBV5-1; 7 bases align to TRBD2. This CDR3 has 14 amino acids. Germline loops: CDR1 SGHRS, CDR2 YFSETQ. Trimming removed 4 bases from V and 12 bases from J; junction bases left unmatched: 13. This chain's CDR3 is CASSVSPSGTTQFF. The CDR3 nucleotides are TGCGCCAGCAGCGTAAGCCCCTCCGGGACTACGCAGTTCTTC.